What follows is one T cell receptor beta chain and its context. It was with a sample-barcoded 5' primer and a J-beta primer mix that a second PCR of about 7 to 12 cycles was run. Each sample yielded at least 3 million CDR3-containing paired-end reads. TCRdb recomputed calls from the 5' RACE reads with MiXCR, one row per CDR3 protein. The table records around 670,000 distinct CDR3 sequences, about 30% of them present only once. The sample comes from a study of blood T cells in healthy people across ages. V gave up 5 bases and J gave up 11 bases, with 12 bases separating them. CDR1 LGHNT and CDR2 FRNRAP come from the germline V gene. The CDR3 length is 11 residues.

Sequences were obtained from blood. The TCR comes from a woman older than 75 in good health. The gene calls are TRBV12-5 and TRBJ2-5; D call uncertain. CDR3 protein: CASGAINEQYF. The DNA of the CDR3 is TGTGCTAGTGGTGCCATTAATGAGCAGTACTTC.